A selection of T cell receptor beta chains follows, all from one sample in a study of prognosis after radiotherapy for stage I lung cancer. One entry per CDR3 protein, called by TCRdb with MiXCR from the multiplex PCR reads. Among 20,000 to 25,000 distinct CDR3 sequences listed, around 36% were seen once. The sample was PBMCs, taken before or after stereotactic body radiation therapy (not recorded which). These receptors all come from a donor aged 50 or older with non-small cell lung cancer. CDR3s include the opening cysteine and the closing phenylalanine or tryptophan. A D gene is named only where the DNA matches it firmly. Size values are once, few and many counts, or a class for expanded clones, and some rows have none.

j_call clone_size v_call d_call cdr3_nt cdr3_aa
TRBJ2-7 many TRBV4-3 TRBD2 TGCGCCAGCAGCCAAGGCGGGAGCTACTACGAGCAGTACTTC CASSQGGSYYEQYF
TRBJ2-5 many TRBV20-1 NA TGCAATGCTAGACGGGGAGTAGGGGAGACCCAGTACTTC CNARRGVGETQYF
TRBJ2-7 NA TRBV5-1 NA TGCGCCAGCAGCTTCACCTCCGGGACTCTAAACGAGAAGTACTTC CASSFTSGTLNEKYF
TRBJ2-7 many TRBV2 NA TGTGCCAGTAGCCGGACTGGAATAAAATACGAGCAGTACTTC CASSRTGIKYEQYF
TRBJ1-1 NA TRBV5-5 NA TGTGCCAGCAGCCCCTTCGGGGGGATGGACACTGAAGCTTTCTTT CASSPFGGMDTEAFF
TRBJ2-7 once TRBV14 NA TGTGCCAGCAGCCAAGCATACGAGCAGTACTTC CASSQAYEQYF
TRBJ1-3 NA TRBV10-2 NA TGCGCCAGCAGGGAGGGTTGGGGTGGAAACACCATATATTTT CASREGWGGNTIYF
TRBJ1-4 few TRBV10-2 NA TGCGCCAGCAGTTTTCAGCCTCAATATTTGGGGGATAATGAAAAACTGTTTTTT CASSFQPQYLGDNEKLFF
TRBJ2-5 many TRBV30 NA TGTGCCTGGAGTCGGGATGTGGGGACCCAGTACTTC CAWSRDVGTQYF
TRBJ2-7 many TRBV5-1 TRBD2 TGCGCCAGCAGCCCTCTCCCCCCCATGACTAGCACCACCTACGAGCAGTACTTC CASSPLPPMTSTTYEQYF
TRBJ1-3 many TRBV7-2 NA TGTGCCAGCAGCTTAGCGGGGTCTGGAAACACCATATATTTT CASSLAGSGNTIYF
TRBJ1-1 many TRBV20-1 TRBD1 TGCAGTGCATGCGACAGGGGGGGGAACACTGAAGCTTTCTTT CSACDRGGNTEAFF
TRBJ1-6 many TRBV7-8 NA TGTGCCAGCAGCCCGCTGACAGAGAATTCACCCCTCCACTTT CASSPLTENSPLHF
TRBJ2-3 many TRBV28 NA TGTGCCAGCTCCCGGGACCAATATACGCAGTATTTT CASSRDQYTQYF
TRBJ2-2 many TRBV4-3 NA TGCGCCAGCAGCCAAGATCTGTGGGACCCCGAGGGGGACACCGGGGAGCTGTTTTTT CASSQDLWDPEGDTGELFF
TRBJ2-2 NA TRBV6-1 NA TGTGCCAGCAGCACGGACCGAAACACCGGGGAGCTGTTTTTT CASSTDRNTGELFF
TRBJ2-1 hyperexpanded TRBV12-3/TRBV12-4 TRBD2 TGTGCCAGCAGTTTGGGTAGCGGGATCTACAATGAGCAGTTCTTC CASSLGSGIYNEQFF
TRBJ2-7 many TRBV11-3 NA TGTGCCAGCAGCACCGGGGGGCTCTTTGGCGAGCAGTACTTC CASSTGGLFGEQYF
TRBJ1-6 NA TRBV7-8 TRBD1 TGTGCCAGCAGCTTAGAAGGGTTGGGACAGACGATTTCACCCCTCCACTTT CASSLEGLGQTISPLHF
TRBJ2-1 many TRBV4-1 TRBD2 TGCGCCAGCAGCCAGGGCAGAGCGGGAGTTACGAACAATGAGCAGTTCTTC CASSQGRAGVTNNEQFF
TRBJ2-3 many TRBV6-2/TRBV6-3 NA TGTGCCAGCAGTTACGGTCGGCCCACAGATACGCAGTATTTT CASSYGRPTDTQYF